Listed below are T cell receptor beta chains from one sample, sequenced in a study of shared clonotypes between healthy human individuals. Some clones are missing from TCRdb's copy, which holds only in-frame ones; the method was immunoSEQ multiplex PCR. The sample includes more than 200,000 clones, 50% to 75% of them seen just once. Material for sequencing was memory CD4+ T cells sorted from blood. The source of these receptors is a man aged 25-40 years in good health. Both conserved end residues are part of each CDR3. D genes are given only for firm matches. Only part of the rows carry a size: once, few, many, or a class if the clone is expanded.

>many|TRBV27|TRBJ1-1|NA
TGTGCCAGCAGTTTATACCCCCCCCAGGGGAACACTGAAGCTTTCTTT
CASSLYPPQGNTEAFF
>NA|TRBV6-1|TRBJ2-1|NA
TGTGCCAGCAGTGAACGACCCTACAATGAGCAGTTCTTC
CASSERPYNEQFF
>NA|TRBV7-6|TRBJ2-2|NA
TGTGCCAGCAGCTTAGACTCTCTGGGAACCGGGGAGCTGTTTTTT
CASSLDSLGTGELFF
>NA|TRBV29-1|TRBJ2-1|TRBD1
TGCAGCTCGAGTGGGACAAACAGGGGGTCATACAATGAGCAGTTCTTC
CSSSGTNRGSYNEQFF
>once|TRBV4-1|TRBJ2-7|TRBD1
TGCGCCAGCAGCCAAGTATTAGACAGGGTGAAGCAGTACTTC
CASSQVLDRVKQYF
>NA|TRBV5-1|TRBJ2-7|NA
TGCGCCAGCAGCTTGCTTGGGCAGGGTCTTTCCCACGAGCAGTACTTC
CASSLLGQGLSHEQYF
>NA|TRBV6-6|TRBJ1-1|NA
TGTGCCAGCAGTTATCTCGGGGTCAGCGCCACTGAAGCTTTCTTT
CASSYLGVSATEAFF
>NA|TRBV21-1|TRBJ1-2|NA
TGTGCCAGCACCCAACTGTGGGGGGGGGCTAACTATGGCTACACCTTC
CASTQLWGGANYGYTF
>few|TRBV27|TRBJ1-1|NA
TGTGCCAGCAGGGACAGTGGGGATCCTGAAGCTTTCTTT
CASRDSGDPEAFF
>NA|TRBV28|TRBJ2-7|TRBD1
TGTGCCAGCAGAGTACAGGGGGCAGTCTCCTACGAGCAGTACTTC
CASRVQGAVSYEQYF
>NA|TRBV5-1|TRBJ2-1|NA
TGCGCCAGCAGCTTGGCGGGTGGATTGGGGAATGAGCAGTTCTTC
CASSLAGGLGNEQFF
>once|TRBV25-1|TRBJ2-7|TRBD2
TGTGCCACTACGGGACTAGCGAAGTCCGTAAGCTCCTACGAGCAGTACTTC
CATTGLAKSVSSYEQYF
>few|TRBV6-1|TRBJ2-7|TRBD1
TGTGCCAGCAGTGGGGGGACAGGGGGCTACGAGCAGTACTTC
CASSGGTGGYEQYF
>NA|TRBV5-1|TRBJ2-5|TRBD2
TGCGCCAGTCAAAAGGGAGCGGGCTTAATAGCGGGGGAGACCCAGTACTTC
CASQKGAGLIAGETQYF
>NA|TRBV18|TRBJ2-1|NA
TGTGCCAGCTCACCACCGAGCTTCAATGAGCAGTTCTTC
CASSPPSFNEQFF
>once|TRBV11-2|TRBJ1-3|NA
TGTGCCAGCAGCGCCGGTTTAACCATATATTTT
CASSAGLTIYF
>NA|TRBV5-1|TRBJ1-5|NA
TGCGCCAGCAGCTTGAGTTCCGGGAGCAATCAGCCCCAGCATTTT
CASSLSSGSNQPQHF
>once|TRBV9|TRBJ2-2|TRBD1
TGTGCCAGCAGCGTATTGGGGACAGATAGCGGGGAGCTGTTTTTT
CASSVLGTDSGELFF
>NA|TRBV6-1|TRBJ2-2|NA
TGTGCCAGCAGTGAAGCGATGGACCCCCGCTCCGGGGAGCTGTTTTTT
CASSEAMDPRSGELFF
>NA|TRBV5-4|TRBJ2-3|NA
TGTGCCAGCAGCTTGCCAGGGGACACAGATACGCAGTATTTT
CASSLPGDTDTQYF
>many|TRBV5-1|TRBJ2-5|NA
TGCGCCAGCAGCTTGTTCGAGGGACCCCAGGGGACCCAGTACTTC
CASSLFEGPQGTQYF
>NA|TRBV7-2|TRBJ2-1|NA
TGTGCCAGCAGCCGCTTTAGGGAGCAGTTCTTC
CASSRFREQFF
>NA|TRBV5-1|TRBJ1-1|TRBD1
TGCGCCAGCAGCTCCCTTGGTATGTGGTCGACAGGGGAGAACACTGAAGCTTTCTTT
CASSSLGMWSTGENTEAFF
>NA|TRBV6-5|TRBJ2-7|TRBD2
TGTGCCAGCAGGACTAGCGGGGGGAGAAGCGAGCAGTACTTC
CASRTSGGRSEQYF
>NA|TRBV11-2|TRBJ2-7|TRBD1
TGTGCCAGCAGCTCCCGGACAGGGTTGTCCCCCCCAGCACCCGAGCAGTACTTC
CASSSRTGLSPPAPEQYF
>NA|TRBV25-1|TRBJ2-7|NA
TGTGCCAGTGGGGGTATCGGCGAGCAGTACTTC
CASGGIGEQYF
>NA|TRBV5-4|TRBJ2-2|NA
TGTGCCAGCAGCTCCGAGGTAGGACTCACCGGGGAGCTGTTTTTT
CASSSEVGLTGELFF
>NA|TRBV29-1|TRBJ2-1|TRBD2
TGCAGCGTTGAACGACTAGCGGGAGCGGAAGGGCAGTTCTTC
CSVERLAGAEGQFF
>NA|TRBV14|TRBJ2-1|NA
TGTGCCAGCAGCCAACTCCCCGGGAGGGGGCAATACAATGAGCAGTTCTTC
CASSQLPGRGQYNEQFF